The T cell receptor (beta chain) described here comes from a study of identifying expanded T cells in peripheral blood. This clone was detected only a few times. Its antigen is not identified. General observations from the study: About 1.2 clones differed between technical replicates, versus approximately 17 and 20 over time.

This CDR3 contains 15 residues. V lost 2 bases and J 0 bases, leaving 11 bases between the germline ends. CDR1 SGHKS and CDR2 YYEKEE come from the germline V gene (reference sequence). Measured with immunoSEQ multiplex PCR; TCRdb has only the in-frame clones, and not every one. The table shows about 100,000 clones, with over 75% occurring only once. During the collection period, no donor immune events like infections were recorded. The J gene is TRBJ1-2, the V gene TRBV5-5, with D possibly TRBD1 on 5 matching bases. Material for sequencing was blood. The receptor's source is a person aged 18 to 70 in good health. CDR3 DNA: TGTGCCAGCAGCTTAGCAGGGAGCTCTAACTATGGCTACACCTTC. It codes for CASSLAGSSNYGYTF.